This passage covers 26 T cell receptor beta chains from one sample sequenced in a study of CD8+CD57+ T cells in acquired aplastic anemia. The patients chosen for sequencing had shown expansion of CD8+CD57+ cells (detected by flow cytometry). Investigators profiled TCR beta VDJ and CDR3 from genomic DNA template. TCRdb ran MiXCR on the reads and lists one entry per CDR3 protein. Of around 130,000 distinct CDR3 sequences listed, about 50% are singletons. The sample was sorted CD4+, CD8+, or CD8+CD57+ T cells (not recorded which) from PBMCs. The receptors were sampled from a human donor with aplastic anemia.

The chain carries TRBV19 and TRBJ1-1, with D tentatively TRBD1 (6 bases). The germline V and J ends were trimmed by 3 bases and 6 bases, with 8 bases remaining between them. CDR3 length equals 12 residues. From germline, CDR1 is LNHDA and CDR2 SQIVND (reference sequence). CDR3 sequence (DNA): TGTGCCAGTAGTATTAGGGGGGCTGAAGCTTTCTTT. Translation gives CASSIRGAEAFF.

The chain links TRBV7-9 to TRBJ1-6; 7 bases map to TRBD1. CDR1 SEHNR and CDR2 FQNEAQ come from the germline V gene (reference sequence). The J segment lost 6 bases and the V segment lost 5 bases, leaving 7 bases of the junction unmatched. The CDR3 is 15 residues long. The CDR3: CASSQVSGGNSPLHF. The DNA of the CDR3 is TGTGCCAGCAGCCAAGTGTCAGGGGGTAATTCACCCCTCCACTTT.

V gene TRBV7-6 combines with J gene TRBJ2-3; no reliable D call. Germline assignment: CDR1 SGHVS and CDR2 FNYEAQ. This CDR3 spans 13 amino acids. V was trimmed by 8 bases and J by 2 bases, leaving 11 bases between them. The CDR3 region is CASLGRDTDTQYF. CDR3 sequence (DNA): TGTGCCAGCTTGGGCAGAGACACAGATACGCAGTATTTT.

This clonotype occurred many times. The chain is built from TRBV19 and TRBJ2-7, with TRBD1 matching over 7 bases. V lost 6 bases and J lost 4; bases outside the gene matches: 6. CDR1 and CDR2 from the germline V gene are LNHDA and SQIVND (reference sequence). This CDR3 has 13 amino acids. The CDR3 DNA is TGTGCCAGTAGCCCACACAGGGGTTACGAGCAGTACTTC. It specifies CASSPHRGYEQYF.

The V gene is TRBV24-1, the J gene TRBJ2-1; 10 positions match TRBD2. CDR3 length equals 16 residues. CDR1 and CDR2 (germline): KGHDR, SFDVKD. J was trimmed by 3 bases and V by 4 bases; bases with no gene match: 5. DNA of the CDR3: TGTGCCACCAGTGACCTAAGCGGGAGGGACTACAATGAGCAGTTCTTC. Protein sequence: CATSDLSGRDYNEQFF.

The genes are TRBV19 and TRBJ2-7; possibly TRBD1 for D (6 bases). The CDR3 is 15 residues long. CDR1 is LNHDA, CDR2 SQIVND, per germline (reference sequence). The ends were cut back, 3 bases at V and 3 bases at J, with 15 bases in the middle. CDR3: CASSIGTTRIYEQYF. The CDR3 region has the DNA TGTGCCAGTAGTATTGGGACAACACGGATCTACGAGCAGTACTTC.

This clonotype was observed many times. This rearrangement joins TRBV7-2 to TRBJ2-3, with 11 bases aligning to TRBD2. V lost 6 bases, J lost 0 bases, and 5 bases stayed unmatched. This CDR3 contains 16 residues. Looked up from germline, CDR1 is SGHTA and CDR2 is FQGNSA. CDR3 sequence (DNA): TGTGCCAGCAGATACATAGCGGGGGGGAGCACAGATACGCAGTATTTT. As protein: CASRYIAGGSTDTQYF. Combining the CDR3 with reference TRBV7-2 and TRBJ2-3 gives the whole variable domain GAGVSQSPSNKVTEKGKDVELRCDPISGHTALYWYRQSLGQGLEFLIYFQGNSAPDKSGLPSDRFSAERTGGSVSTLTIQRTQQEDSAVYLCASRYIAGGSTDTQYFGPGTRLTVL.

The chain is built from TRBV20-1 and TRBJ1-5; TRBD1 aligns across 9 bases. The V gene's germline CDR1 is DFQATT and CDR2 SNEGSKA (reference sequence). This CDR3 is built from 14 residues. V shed 3 bases, J shed 5 bases, and the junction held 5 bases outside the gene matches. The CDR3 DNA reads TGCAGTGCTAGCCCCGGGACAGGGTATCAGCCCCAGCATTTT. Protein product: CSASPGTGYQPQHF.

The chain couples TRBV7-6 to TRBJ2-7, with TRBD2 matching over 7 bases. CDR1 SGHVS and CDR2 FNYEAQ come from the germline V gene. CDR3 length: 16 amino acids. With V trimmed by 5 bases and J by 0 bases, 10 bases remained unmatched. This CDR3 is CASSPNSGPSSYEQYF. The CDR3 coding sequence is TGTGCCAGCAGCCCCAATAGCGGGCCAAGCTCCTACGAGCAGTACTTC.

The chain is built from TRBV5-5 and TRBJ2-7; 7 bases map to TRBD1. The V gene end was trimmed by 3 bases and the J gene end by 3 bases; junction bases not matched to a gene: 6. The CDR3 is 14 amino acids. Germline values: CDR1 SGHKS, CDR2 YYEKEE (reference sequence). CDR3 bases: TGTGCCAGCAGCTCTCGACAGGGCGACTACGAGCAGTACTTC. Translating it yields CASSSRQGDYEQYF.

The CDR3 DNA follows: TGTGCCAGCAGCACCGGGACAGGCCGACGGCCATACGAGCAGTACTTC. As protein: CASSTGTGRRPYEQYF. This rearrangement joins TRBV3-1 to TRBJ2-7, with 8 bases matching TRBD1. Germline assignment: CDR1 LGHDT and CDR2 YNNKEL (reference sequence). Trimming at V came to 5 bases and at J to 4 bases, leaving 13 bases not matched to a gene. The CDR3 loop spans 16 amino acids.

A few counts support this clonotype. This chain joins TRBV20-1 and TRBJ2-1; TRBD1 aligns across 7 bases. V lost 0 bases and J lost 7; bases outside the gene matches: 9. CDR3 length: 15 residues. Per germline, CDR1 DFQATT and CDR2 SNEGSKA (reference sequence). The CDR3 spells CSARDPQGEMNEQFF. CDR3 in DNA: TGCAGTGCTAGAGATCCGCAGGGGGAGATGAATGAGCAGTTCTTC.

V is TRBV5-1 and J is TRBJ1-2; possibly TRBD1 for D (5 bases). The germline V and J ends were trimmed by 8 bases and 6 bases, with 20 bases remaining between them. From germline, CDR1 is SGHRS and CDR2 YFSETQ. CDR3 length: 14 residues. CDR3 loop: CASSGLQEKNGYTF. The DNA for the CDR3 is TGCGCCAGTAGCGGCCTACAGGAAAAGAATGGCTACACCTTC.

The genes are TRBV28 and TRBJ2-1, with 10 bases aligning to TRBD2. The junction had 4 bases not matched to a gene; V was cut back by 5 bases and J by 6 bases. This CDR3 is built from 14 residues. Germline V lookup: CDR1 MDHEN, CDR2 SYDVKM. The CDR3 region is CASSPRTSGNEQFF. For the CDR3, the DNA is TGTGCCAGCAGTCCTAGGACTAGCGGCAATGAGCAGTTCTTC.

CDR3 sequence reads: CASTRTSGGGETQYF. CDR3 nucleotide sequence: TGTGCCAGTACCCGGACTAGCGGAGGGGGAGAGACCCAGTACTTC. The chain has TRBV19 and TRBJ2-5; TRBD2 aligns across 10 bases. V lost 7 bases and J lost 4; bases outside the gene matches: 9. CDR3 length: 15 residues. Germline values: CDR1 LNHDA, CDR2 SQIVND (reference sequence).

The chain is built from TRBV25-1 and TRBJ2-2; 8 positions match TRBD2. The CDR3 totals 17 residues. J gave up 5 bases and V 7 bases, and 15 bases lay outside the gene matches. The germline V gene encodes CDR1 MGHDK and CDR2 SYGVNS. The CDR3 sequence is CASTGSRSGSDTGELFF. The CDR3 coding sequence is TGTGCCAGCACGGGGTCAAGGAGCGGGAGTGATACCGGGGAGCTGTTTTTT.

V is TRBV4-1 and J is TRBJ1-2; 10 nucleotides line up with TRBD1. J was trimmed by 7 bases and V by 1 base; bases with no gene match: 12. Germline values: CDR1 MGHRA, CDR2 YSYEKL. The CDR3 consists of 17 residues. This CDR3 reads CASSQGTGGVSRGGYTF. The DNA of the CDR3 is TGCGCCAGCAGCCAAGGGACAGGGGGGGTTTCGCGGGGTGGCTACACCTTC.

This clonotype was counted ten times or more. This chain's CDR3 is CASSYESNSPLHF. The CDR3 bases are TGTGCCAGCAGTTACGAGTCCAATTCACCCCTCCACTTT. This chain connects TRBV6-5 to TRBJ1-6; D is uncertain. CDR1 and CDR2 (germline): MNHEY, SVGAGI. The V and J ends lost 2 bases and 7 bases respectively, with 6 bases between them. CDR3 length: 13 amino acids.

This clonotype was seen only a few times. This chain connects TRBV19 to TRBJ1-5; TRBD1 matches 7 bases. Trimming at V came to 5 bases and at J to 2 bases, leaving 3 bases not matched to a gene. The CDR3 has 14 residues. The germline V gene has CDR1 LNHDA and CDR2 SQIVND (reference sequence). CDR3 region: CASSPGQGNQPQHF. In DNA, the CDR3 is TGTGCCAGTAGTCCCGGACAGGGCAATCAGCCCCAGCATTTT.

The chain carries TRBV5-4 and TRBJ1-2, with a tentative D call TRBD1 (6 bases). The V end lost 4 bases, the J end lost 8 bases, and 24 bases lay between the germline ends. The length of the CDR3 is 16 residues. Germline CDR1 is SGHNT and CDR2 is YYREEE (reference sequence). The CDR3 protein is CASSTQTGRETTGYTF. In DNA form, the CDR3 reads TGTGCCAGCAGCACCCAGACAGGACGGGAGACCACCGGCTACACCTTC. Full variable domain (rest looked up from reference TRBV5-4 and TRBJ1-2): ETGVTQSPTHLIKTRGQQVTLRCSSQSGHNTVSWYQQALGQGPQFIFQYYREEENGRGNFPPRFSGLQFPNYSSELNVNALELDDSALYLCASSTQTGRETTGYTFGSGTRLTVV.

The CDR3 loop is CSVVEGEMMAGYTF. The CDR3 DNA follows: TGCAGCGTTGTAGAGGGGGAGATGATGGCAGGCTACACCTTC. The V gene is TRBV29-1, the J gene TRBJ1-2, with a tentative D call TRBD1 (6 bases). The CDR3 has 14 amino acids. The V gene lost 4 bases and the J gene lost 8 bases, with 20 bases spanning the gap. Germline CDR1 SQVTM, CDR2 ANQGSEA.

The gene calls are TRBV27 and TRBJ2-7, with 7 bases aligning to TRBD1. The CDR3 consists of 14 residues. CDR1 is MNHEY and CDR2 is SMNVEV in the germline V gene (reference sequence). V gave up 3 bases and J gave up 0 bases; unmatched junction bases: 2. CDR3 sequence: CASSFRDSSYEQYF. The CDR3 DNA reads TGTGCCAGCAGTTTTCGGGACAGCTCCTACGAGCAGTACTTC.

This chain connects TRBV12-3 or TRBV12-4 to TRBJ1-4; D is unclear. The V gene lost 3 bases and the J gene lost 14 bases, with 10 bases spanning the gap. The CDR3 loop spans 11 amino acids. CDR3 sequence reads: CASSLGQVLFF. As DNA, the CDR3 is TGTGCCAGCAGTTTGGGCCAGGTTCTGTTTTTT.

The CDR3 DNA is TGTGCCACCAGTGGTCCGGGACCCTTCAATGGCTACACCTTC. Protein: CATSGPGPFNGYTF. This chain uses TRBV24-1 with TRBJ1-2, with D possibly matching TRBD1 (5 bases). The CDR3 covers 14 residues. The V and J ends lost 5 bases and 6 bases respectively, with 15 bases between them. Germline-derived CDR1 and CDR2 are KGHDR and SFDVKD.

Regarding this clonotype: One end of the junction varies from germline; a read error may be responsible. The chain recombines TRBV10-3 with TRBJ2-5, with D maybe TRBD1 (5 bases). The CDR3 runs to 15 residues. Germline CDR1 is ENHRY and CDR2 is SYGVKD. The CDR3 nucleotides are TGTGCCAGCAGTGAGGCGCTCAGGGTCGGAGAGACCCAGTACTTC. This encodes CASSEALRVGETQYF.

This clonotype was seen only a few times. J is TRBJ1-5 and V is TRBV25-1; TRBD1 is a possible D gene (5 bases). Between the trimmed V and J ends, which lost 4 bases and 7 bases, there was a span of 11 bases. CDR1 and CDR2 from the germline V gene are MGHDK and SYGVNS. The CDR3 sequence is 13 residues long. CDR3 sequence (DNA): TGTGCCAGCAGTGGTTCAGGGCGACAGCCCCAGCATTTT. Amino acids: CASSGSGRQPQHF.